This entry describes one T cell receptor (beta chain). Its antigen remains unidentified. The input lacks base qualities; no much larger clone sits a single base away. The sample comes from a study of cytomegalovirus exposure and HLA in healthy donors (dated by TCRdb to about 2017). Concerning the study at large: According to a later analysis, one platform produced both the 120 validation repertoires and the approximately 670 repertoires of the first cohort. The study aimed to test whether signatures of past pathogen exposure could be identified by cataloging public T cell receptors. Besides the first cohort of hundreds of subjects, a separate validation cohort made up of over 100 different subjects was used. The study combined high-throughput TCR immunosequencing, statistical association of individual TCRs with disease status, and machine learning to predict cytomegalovirus infection status. Broad study findings and their caveats: Subsequent analysis determined that TCRs grouped into clusters in the first cohort also showed a tendency toward co-occurrence across the 90 to 150 validation repertoires, and approximately 94% of cluster scores exceeded 0. While some public TCRs were present in many individuals, most TCR sequences turned up only very rarely across donors. A few of the identified cytomegalovirus-associated TCR beta chains were confirmed in vitro to be specific for cytomegalovirus antigens. All 120 or so repertoires were used to score co-occurrence in the validation cohort in a later analysis, because that analysis had no HLA typing for the cohort. The authors suggested that the approach could potentially be extended to other disease states and immunological phenotypes. The classifier was reported to diagnose cytomegalovirus status with high specificity and sensitivity in both the original and validation cohorts. A total of roughly 160 TCR beta chains were listed by the study as associated with cytomegalovirus.

The donors belonged to the validation cohort of under 150 subjects, which was separate from the 666-subject first cohort. The CDR1 and CDR2 encoded by the germline V gene (reference sequence) are MNHEY and SMNVEV. Including cysteine and phenylalanine, the CDR3 has 14 amino acids. The only DNA kept is the CDR3, 42 bases in frame from the first base. Trimming accounts for 3 bases at V and 8 bases at J, while the number of junction bases matched to no gene is 6. The library was built by means of the immunoSEQ multiplex PCR assay. The source study handled its data this way. A statistical classification framework was built to diagnose cytomegalovirus status from the catalog of TCR beta chain sequences. Drawn from immuneACCESS, this table holds only the in-frame rearrangements with V and J called that TCRdb kept. Clones are partly lost; checked studies trace under half to an unresolved V gene and leave the rest unexplained. That table gives V, J and clone size, and the DNA gave D and trimming. Across this sample there are about 220,000 clones, with around nine tenths seen only once. About 1% of the sample is in the top ten clones.

The specimen sequenced was PBMCs. This TCR came from a woman under 30 in good health and CMV-seronegative. The chain was built from TRBV27 and TRBJ2-1, and 8 bases in between align with TRBD2. The DNA is as follows: TGTGCCAGCAGTTTCGGGGGGGAGCAGGATGAGCAGTTCTTC. This yields the protein CASSFGGEQDEQFF.